This T cell receptor beta chain was identified in a study of cytomegalovirus exposure and HLA in healthy donors. Study at large: The Caucasian-associated ancestry cluster held around 76% of over 350 genotyped donors. Study conclusions and caveats: Most TCR sequences were uncommon, yet certain public TCRs appeared in many donors. The number of N-insertions in an Asian-associated ancestry cluster was reportedly below the roughly 670-donor mean in a later analysis.

Note on this clone: The antigen is not known.

Use of 60 Vbeta and 13 Jbeta primers characterized the PCR. Only in-frame clones appear in the TCRdb table, and some are missing; sequencing was by immunoSEQ multiplex PCR. The profile shows more than 95,000 clones, around 63% of them singletons. Germline assignment: CDR1 SGHDT and CDR2 YYEEEE. The CDR3 totals 16 residues. Trimming left V 2 bases short and J 1 base short, with 15 bases between. Sequenced material: PBMCs. This chain joins TRBV5-6 and TRBJ1-1, with a possible D match to TRBD1 (6 bases). The receptor's source is a man aged 30 to 39 in good health and CMV-seronegative. The CDR3 coding sequence is TGTGCCAGCAGCTTCAAGTTCCAGGGGACGAACACTGAAGCTTTCTTT. The encoded protein is CASSFKFQGTNTEAFF.